This T cell receptor (beta chain) is drawn from a study of identifying expanded T cells in peripheral blood (dated by TCRdb to the late 2010s). About the study as a whole: Separate aliquots of the same genomic DNA pool were sequenced to produce technical replicates, and four replicates were compared in pairs.

The study at large found these results: In all healthy donors, the variance in clone template counts between samples taken around 2 weeks apart rose significantly as total template count increased. The authors expected that biological variance in healthy repertoires might rise further over much longer intervals, such as months to years. Between technical replicates the binomial model flagged around 1.3 differentially abundant clones, whereas over about 2 weeks the binomial model flagged about 16.4 and over about four weeks approximately 20. The beta-binomial model significantly reduced the number of clones called differentially abundant and the false-positive rate across all healthy-donor time intervals.

No immune events, such as infections, were documented for the healthy donors during the collection period. To calibrate time-dependent variance in a beta-binomial model of T-cell clone differential abundance, blood repertoires from healthy donors were used as a training cohort. There were roughly ten healthy donors in the training cohort, of whom 3 were female and 7 were male. Donor ages ranged from about 29 to 70 years, with an average of 43 years. Whole blood from each healthy donor was obtained from a commercial supplier and was collected at three time points roughly 13 days apart. For immunosequencing, genomic DNA was extracted from unsorted whole blood. Taken from cysteine to phenylalanine, the CDR3 has 14 residues. The retained sequence is limited to the CDR3, 42 bases, with the frame set at the first base. The germline V gene supplies CDR1 SNHLY and CDR2 FYNNEI. Cut back by 5 bases and 8 bases, the V and J ends lie 15 bases apart.

A remark on this clone: It lacks a known antigen. Per-nucleotide qualities are absent, and no much larger clonotype sits a single base away.

The immunoSEQ Assay, which uses bias-controlled multiplex PCR amplification of genomic DNA, was used to profile TCRbeta CDR3 regions. In the authors' own workflow: The absolute abundance of each unique TCRbeta CDR3 region was quantified after sequences were collapsed and filtered. Two models were used to test differential abundance: a binomial model (Fisher-equivalent) and a beta-binomial model that adds time-dependent variance fitted from healthy donors. Clones with fewer than 5 combined templates were removed, and differential abundance was called for clones with a Benjamini-Hochberg FDR below 0.01. Beta-binomial variance was modeled as a function of total template count across the two samples using the form v = (b*log(k)+a)^2. This is the immuneACCESS table as TCRdb keeps it, with only in-frame sequences that have V and J called. A part of the clones is gone; compared with another copy, unresolved V genes explain less than half, and the rest is unexplained. V and J calls and clone size follow that table, whereas D and trimming were derived from the DNA. The sample records some 70,000 clones, roughly 88% of which are singletons. The ten largest clonotypes hold roughly 3% of the sample.

The sequence links TRBV2 to TRBJ2-2; the D gene is possibly TRBD2, with 5 bases matching. The sequence was collected from a person aged 18 to 69 in good health. The sample consisted of blood. CDR3 region: CASSSTLLAGELFF. The DNA sequence follows: TGTGCCAGCAGTTCGACCCTCCTAGCTGGGGAGCTGTTTTTT.